The 30 T cell receptor beta chains below were found in one sample sequenced in a study of blood T cell repertoires in COVID-19. TCRdb keeps only in-frame clones here, not all; method: immunoSEQ multiplex PCR. The repertoire includes around 400,000 clones, roughly 90% of them detected once, and roughly 0.86% sits in the top ten. The specimen was PBMCs or T cells enriched from blood (not recorded which). Source of these receptors: a middle-aged woman who had been exposed to COVID-19.

Only a few counts were recorded for this clone. The chain joins TRBV27 to TRBJ2-5, with 7 bases identical to TRBD2. V gave up 5 bases and J gave up 4 bases; unmatched junction bases: 7. The CDR3 covers 14 residues. The germline V gene encodes CDR1 MNHEY and CDR2 SMNVEV (reference sequence). The chain's CDR3 is CASSGARGVETQYF. CDR3 DNA: TGTGCCAGCAGTGGGGCCCGGGGGGTAGAGACCCAGTACTTC.

This chain's CDR3 is CASRGYGQGAWDTQYF. The CDR3 DNA reads TGTGCCAGCAGGGGATATGGACAGGGGGCTTGGGATACGCAGTATTTT. V and J are TRBV2 and TRBJ2-3; 11 positions match TRBD1. Germline V gives CDR1 SNHLY, CDR2 FYNNEI. V trimming: 6 bases; J trimming: 6 bases; junction bases outside the gene matches: 11. This CDR3 comprises 16 residues.

This clone was detected ten times or more. The gene calls are TRBV7-2 and TRBJ2-7; a weak D match, TRBD1 (5 bases). Trimming stripped 2 bases from V and 3 bases from J, with 17 bases between. This CDR3 region has 16 residues. Per the germline V gene, CDR1 is SGHTA and CDR2 is FQGNSA. CDR3 region: CASSLWGGSPDYEQYF. The CDR3 nucleotides read TGTGCCAGCAGCTTATGGGGCGGAAGCCCGGACTACGAGCAGTACTTC. Supplemented by reference TRBV7-2 and TRBJ2-7, the full variable domain reads GAGVSQSPSNKVTEKGKDVELRCDPISGHTALYWYRQSLGQGLEFLIYFQGNSAPDKSGLPSDRFSAERTGGSVSTLTIQRTQQEDSAVYLCASSLWGGSPDYEQYFGPGTRLTVT.

The genes are TRBV19 and TRBJ2-7; D is undetermined. CDR1 and CDR2 from the germline V gene are LNHDA and SQIVND (reference sequence). Trimming removed 2 bases from V and 1 base from J, with 6 bases in between. This CDR3 comprises 13 residues. CDR3 coding DNA: TGTGCCAGTAGTATAAGCTATTCCTACGAGCAGTACTTC. It translates to CASSISYSYEQYF.

This clone was detected once. The same CDR3 can be traced to other DNA sequences in this sample. The CDR3 loop is CSVSPGSYEQYF. DNA of the CDR3: TGCAGCGTTTCGCCAGGGTCCTACGAGCAGTACTTC. The V and J genes are TRBV29-1 and TRBJ2-7, with D maybe TRBD1 (5 bases). Germline loops: CDR1 SQVTM, CDR2 ANQGSEA. CDR3 length: 12 amino acids. The V and J ends lost 5 bases and 1 base respectively, with 9 bases between them.

The chain employs TRBV5-6 and TRBJ2-7; 10 nucleotides match TRBD1. Per the germline V gene, CDR1 is SGHDT and CDR2 is YYEEEE. The CDR3 contains 15 residues. Trimming at V came to 2 bases and at J to 3 bases, leaving 5 bases not matched to a gene. As DNA, the CDR3 is TGTGCCAGCAGCTTCTCCGGGACAGGGGTCTACGAGCAGTACTTC. It yields the protein CASSFSGTGVYEQYF.

J is TRBJ2-5 and V is TRBV5-6; 12 bases line up with TRBD2. CDR3 size: 16 residues. The ends lost 2 bases at V and 7 bases at J; junction bases unmatched: 9. Germline CDR1 reads SGHDT; CDR2 reads YYEEEE. This CDR3 reads CASSLLAGGTSGTQYF. Here the CDR3 DNA reads TGTGCCAGCAGCTTACTAGCGGGAGGTACCTCTGGGACCCAGTACTTC.

V is TRBV6-5 and J is TRBJ1-1; perhaps TRBD1 as D (6 bases). Germline V gene sequence: CDR1 MNHEY, CDR2 SVGAGI. V gave up 6 bases and J gave up 6 bases, with 11 bases separating them. This CDR3 is built from 12 residues. Written as DNA, the CDR3 is TGTGCCAGCAGGGGACACCTCGCTGAAGCTTTCTTT. It yields the protein CASRGHLAEAFF.

About this clone itself: A junction boundary mismatches the germline segment, possibly from a read error. This chain connects TRBV7-9 to TRBJ2-7; 7 positions match TRBD2. Germline-derived CDR1 and CDR2 are SEHNR and FQNEAQ (reference sequence). The CDR3 has 13 residues. In DNA form, the CDR3 reads TGTGCCAGCAGCCCGGCGGGGGATTCGAACGCGGACTTC. It specifies CASSPAGDSNADF.

J is TRBJ1-2 and V is TRBV6-5; 7 nucleotides line up with TRBD1. Germline loops: CDR1 MNHEY, CDR2 SVGAGI. The ends lost 5 bases at V and 6 bases at J; junction bases unmatched: 9. The CDR3 extends over 14 amino acids. The chain's CDR3 is CASSLLGGFDGYTF. In DNA, the CDR3 is TGTGCCAGCAGTCTTCTAGGGGGCTTCGATGGCTACACCTTC.

The chain joins TRBV6-5 to TRBJ2-7; D might be TRBD1 (5 bases). V was clipped by 10 bases and J by 1 base, with 14 bases between them. This CDR3 region has 13 residues. The germline CDR1 and CDR2 sequences are MNHEY and SVGAGI. CDR3 loop: CATTGDSSYEQYF. CDR3 nucleotides: TGTGCCACCACAGGTGACTCTTCCTACGAGCAGTACTTC.

The V gene is TRBV3-1 (or the pseudogene TRBV3-2), the J gene TRBJ1-2; D not certain. The CDR3 is 15 amino acids. Looked up from germline, CDR1 is LGHDT and CDR2 is YNNKEL (reference sequence). V was trimmed by 4 bases and J by 5 bases, leaving 17 bases between them. For the CDR3, the DNA is TGTGCCAGCAGCCCCCATCCTTCAGGCACTTATGGCTACACCTTC. Its translation is CASSPHPSGTYGYTF.

This chain links TRBV11-3 with TRBJ2-7, with 7 bases fitting TRBD1. J lost 0 bases, V lost 2 bases, and 4 bases had no gene match. This CDR3 region has 15 residues. The germline CDR1 and CDR2 sequences are SGHNT and YENEEA. In DNA, the CDR3 is TGTGCCAGCAGCTTAAGAGGGGGCCCCTCCTACGAGCAGTACTTC. It specifies CASSLRGGPSYEQYF.

The chain is built from TRBV20-1 and TRBJ2-4; TRBD1 is a possible D gene (5 bases). V lost 3 bases and J 8 bases, leaving 11 bases between the germline ends. Germline V CDR1 and CDR2: DFQATT, SNEGSKA (reference sequence). This CDR3 has 12 residues. The CDR3 loop reads CSASSGPYIQYF. The DNA for the CDR3 is TGCAGTGCTAGTTCAGGGCCTTACATTCAGTACTTC.

The chain combines TRBV12-5 with TRBJ2-5, with D perhaps TRBD2 (6 bases). This CDR3 region has 16 residues. CDR1 and CDR2 from the germline V gene are LGHNT and FRNRAP. V lost 0 bases to trimming and J lost 5 bases, with 16 bases between them. CDR3: CASGLVLSASVETQYF. For the CDR3, the DNA is TGTGCTAGTGGTTTGGTACTGTCGGCTAGCGTGGAGACCCAGTACTTC. The full variable domain, with the rest looked up from reference TRBV12-5 and TRBJ2-5, is DARVTQTPRHKVTEMGQEVTMRCQPILGHNTVFWYRQTMMQGLELLAYFRNRAPLDDSGMPKDRFSAEMPDATLATLKIQPSEPRDSAVYFCASGLVLSASVETQYFGPGTRLLVL.

This clone was counted once. The chain carries TRBV5-1 and TRBJ2-6, with 7 bases identical to TRBD1. With V trimmed by 4 bases and J by 3 bases, 4 bases remained unmatched. The CDR3 has 15 residues. Germline V gene sequence: CDR1 SGHRS, CDR2 YFSETQ. CDR3 in DNA: TGCGCCAGCAGCGCCACAGGGGTTGGGGCCAACGTCCTGACTTTC. This translates into CASSATGVGANVLTF.

This sequence joins TRBV7-8 and TRBJ1-2; D call uncertain. V was clipped by 1 base and J by 0 bases, with 9 bases between them. Germline CDR1 SGHVS, CDR2 FQNEAQ. The CDR3 length is 15 residues. CDR3 in DNA: TGTGCCAGCAGCTTAGTTGGTTCAGCTAACTATGGCTACACCTTC. Residues: CASSLVGSANYGYTF.

The chain links TRBV7-2 to TRBJ1-1; D is perhaps TRBD1 (6 bases). Germline V gives CDR1 SGHTA, CDR2 FQGNSA. V was shortened by 2 bases and J by 8 bases, with 15 bases between the two germline ends. The CDR3 is 14 residues long. CDR3 coding DNA: TGTGCCAGCAGCTTATCCGCAGGGGAACGAGAAGCTTTCTTT. This codes for CASSLSAGEREAFF.

The chain is built from TRBV5-1 and TRBJ1-1, with D possibly being TRBD1 (6 bases). Germline-derived CDR1 and CDR2 are SGHRS and YFSETQ. This CDR3 comprises 14 residues. Trimming took 4 bases from V and 1 from J, leaving 11 bases between them. The CDR3 bases are TGCGCCAGCAGCCCGCGGACAGCGAACACTGAAGCTTTCTTT. Its protein product is CASSPRTANTEAFF.

This chain connects TRBV7-3 to TRBJ2-3; no clear D. Deletions cut 5 bases from V and 3 bases from J, with 9 bases between. This CDR3 comprises 13 residues. From germline, CDR1 is SGHTA and CDR2 FQGTGA. The CDR3 nucleotides are TGTGCCAGCAGCCCGGCGGTTACAGATACGCAGTATTTT. Translated: CASSPAVTDTQYF.

The rearrangement links TRBV5-5 to TRBJ2-7; 7 positions agree with TRBD1. V shed 0 bases and J 3 bases; nucleotides not matched to a gene: 6. From germline, CDR1 is SGHKS and CDR2 YYEKEE (reference sequence). The CDR3 totals 15 residues. Written as DNA, the CDR3 is TGTGCCAGCAGCTTGGAGGGACAGAGTGTCTACGAGCAGTACTTC. It translates to CASSLEGQSVYEQYF.

This clone has a single count. This rearrangement joins TRBV27 to TRBJ1-1, with no clear D. V was clipped by 5 bases and J by 1 base, with 14 bases between them. CDR3 size: 15 residues. In germline, CDR1 is MNHEY, CDR2 SMNVEV (reference sequence). In DNA, the CDR3 is TGTGCCAGCAGTGAAACAGCTGGAGGGAACACTGAAGCTTTCTTT. It is translated as CASSETAGGNTEAFF.

This clone was counted once. The chain is built from TRBV9 and TRBJ1-6; no clear D gene. With 0 bases removed from V and 11 bases from J, the gap between germline ends came to 9 bases. Germline V gene data show CDR1 as SGDLS and CDR2 as YYNGEE. The CDR3 has 13 residues. The CDR3 sequence is CASSVASSPPLHF. In DNA, the CDR3 is TGTGCCAGCAGCGTAGCTTCGAGCCCACCCCTCCACTTT.

This rearrangement joins TRBV24-1 to TRBJ1-2, with D possibly matching TRBD1 (6 bases). Per the germline V gene, CDR1 is KGHDR and CDR2 is SFDVKD. The CDR3 covers 14 residues. With 3 bases removed from V and 5 bases from J, the gap between germline ends came to 12 bases. DNA for the CDR3: TGTGCCACCAGTGATCGGACAGAGATTTATGGCTACACCTTC. Its translation: CATSDRTEIYGYTF.

The CDR3: CASSLGGGGSPDTQYF. Here the CDR3 DNA reads TGCGCCAGCAGCCTAGGCGGGGGGGGAAGCCCAGATACGCAGTATTTT. The chain joins TRBV5-1 to TRBJ2-3, with 9 bases that match TRBD2. CDR3 length: 16 amino acids. Germline V gives CDR1 SGHRS, CDR2 YFSETQ. The ends lost 4 bases at V and 4 bases at J; junction bases unmatched: 10.

The rearrangement links TRBV19 to TRBJ1-5; 11 bases align to TRBD1. CDR1 is LNHDA, CDR2 SQIVND, per germline (reference sequence). The CDR3 is 14 amino acids. Trimming took 5 bases from V and 6 from J; bases not matched to a gene: 3. CDR3: CASSSDRGRQPQHF. The CDR3 nucleotides read TGTGCCAGTAGTTCGGACAGGGGGCGTCAGCCCCAGCATTTT.

The J gene is TRBJ1-2, the V gene TRBV14; D gene ambiguous. V lost 0 bases, J lost 7 bases, and 12 bases lay in between. The length of the CDR3 is 14 residues. Germline-derived CDR1 and CDR2 are SGHDN and FVKESK. The CDR3 reads CASSQDSIPGGYTF. CDR3 bases: TGTGCCAGCAGCCAAGATAGCATACCGGGTGGCTACACCTTC.

CDR3 sequence (DNA): TGTGCCACTAACTCGGGCGGGTCGAGCTACAATGAGCAGTTCTTC. This codes for CATNSGGSSYNEQFF. The chain employs TRBV24-1 and TRBJ2-1, with D possibly matching TRBD2 (5 bases). The CDR3 runs to 15 residues. CDR1 and CDR2 (germline): KGHDR, SFDVKD. V lost 10 bases and J lost 3, with 18 bases in between.

The chain joins TRBV18 to TRBJ1-3; no definite D call. The ends were cut back, 4 bases at V and 8 bases at J, with 6 bases in the middle. Germline V gene lookup returns CDR1 KGHSH and CDR2 LQKENI. The CDR3 is 11 amino acids. DNA of the CDR3: TGTGCCAGCTCACTAGCTGACACCATATATTTT. Translating gives CASSLADTIYF.

This rearrangement joins TRBV29-1 to TRBJ2-1, with D possibly being TRBD2 (5 bases). Germline CDR1 reads SQVTM; CDR2 reads ANQGSEA. Trimming took off 0 bases at V and 7 bases at J, with 13 bases between the two ends. This CDR3 is built from 14 residues. CDR3 coding DNA: TGCAGCGTTGAAGAAAGGGCTAGGAGGAATGAGCAGTTCTTC. Protein sequence: CSVEERARRNEQFF.